The 27 T cell receptor beta chains given below trace back to one sample, sequenced in a study of blood T cell repertoires in COVID-19. Profiled with immunoSEQ multiplex PCR; TCRdb holds only in-frame clones, not every one. The sample gives around 300,000 clones, 70% to 90% of which show up once; approximately 2% is in the top ten. Input material: PBMCs or T cells enriched from blood (not recorded which). The receptors originated from a woman between 55 and 75 years old in a cohort exposed to, infected with or recovered from COVID-19 (not recorded which).

The V call is TRBV2, the J call TRBJ1-1; D is perhaps TRBD1 (6 bases). The CDR3 has 12 residues. Germline values: CDR1 SNHLY, CDR2 FYNNEI. V gave up 6 bases and J gave up 4 bases, with 9 bases separating them. In DNA form, the CDR3 reads TGTGCCAGCAGGGGGGGGCGCACTGAAGCTTTCTTT. Protein product: CASRGGRTEAFF.

Only a few counts were recorded for this clone. The J gene is TRBJ2-3, the V gene TRBV5-8; TRBD1 matches 8 bases. Germline values: CDR1 SGHTS, CDR2 YDEGEE. This CDR3 region has 14 residues. With 4 bases clipped from V and 8 bases from J, the junction kept 9 bases outside the gene matches. Here the CDR3 DNA reads TGTGCCAGCAGCCCCGGACAGGGTACGGGTACGCAGTATTTT. As protein: CASSPGQGTGTQYF.

The chain links TRBV2 to TRBJ2-7, with D perhaps TRBD1 (6 bases). CDR1 and CDR2 from the germline V gene are SNHLY and FYNNEI. V was cut by 4 bases and J by 5 bases, with 6 bases left in between. The CDR3 loop spans 11 amino acids. The CDR3 nucleotides are TGTGCCAGCAGTGGGGACAACGAGCAGTACTTC. It encodes CASSGDNEQYF.

The chain recombines TRBV28 with TRBJ2-2; no reliable D call. This CDR3 comprises 14 residues. Germline V CDR1 and CDR2: MDHEN, SYDVKM. V lost 1 base and J 7 bases, leaving 10 bases between the germline ends. The DNA for the CDR3 is TGTGCCAGCAGTTTATCCCGGTCCCACGGGGAGCTGTTTTTT. This codes for CASSLSRSHGELFF.

The chain employs TRBV29-1 and TRBJ2-7; D call uncertain. CDR1 and CDR2 from the germline V gene are SQVTM and ANQGSEA. Trimming removed 4 bases at V and 6 bases at J, with 22 bases between. The CDR3 consists of 15 residues. The CDR3 DNA is TGCAGCGTTGTCGGTTGGCGGCAAGGTGATAGCGAGCAGTACTTC. Translating gives CSVVGWRQGDSEQYF.

The gene calls are TRBV24-1 and TRBJ2-2, with D unclear. With 2 bases removed from V and 3 bases from J, the gap between germline ends came to 15 bases. Germline-derived CDR1 and CDR2 are KGHDR and SFDVKD. There are 17 residues in the CDR3. The CDR3 bases are TGTGCCACCAGTGATTCCGCCCCCGGTTTCTACACCGGGGAGCTGTTTTTT. It yields the protein CATSDSAPGFYTGELFF.

This chain joins TRBV7-9 and TRBJ2-3, with D possibly matching TRBD1 (5 bases). Between the trimmed V and J ends, which lost 5 bases and 0 bases, there was a span of 15 bases. Germline CDR1 and CDR2: SEHNR and FQNEAQ (reference sequence). This CDR3 is built from 16 residues. The CDR3 bases are TGTGCCAGCAGCCCCGCCGGACAAACTAGCACAGATACGCAGTATTTT. Its translation: CASSPAGQTSTDTQYF.

This clone has a handful of counts. The chain links TRBV7-9 to TRBJ2-6, with D perhaps TRBD2 (5 bases). CDR3 size: 15 residues. Germline V gene lookup returns CDR1 SEHNR and CDR2 FQNEAQ (reference sequence). Deletions cut 3 bases from V and 2 bases from J, with 8 bases between. CDR3 residues: CASSLGRTGANVLTF. The CDR3 coding sequence is TGTGCCAGCAGCTTGGGGAGAACTGGGGCCAACGTCCTGACTTTC.

The chain has TRBV2 and TRBJ1-2, with TRBD1 matching 8 bases. The CDR3 extends over 14 amino acids. V lost 5 bases, J lost 4 bases, and 6 bases stayed unmatched. CDR1 is SNHLY and CDR2 is FYNNEI in the germline V gene. The CDR3 sequence is CASSKDRASYGYTF. CDR3 DNA sequence: TGTGCCAGCAGTAAGGACAGGGCTAGCTATGGCTACACCTTC. Together with reference TRBV2 and TRBJ1-2, the CDR3 gives the full variable domain: EPEVTQTPSHQVTQMGQEVILRCVPISNHLYFYWYRQILGQKVEFLVSFYNNEISEKSEIFDDQFSVERPDGSNFTLKIRSTKLEDSAMYFCASSKDRASYGYTFGSGTRLTVV.

The chain has TRBV6-2 or TRBV6-3 and TRBJ1-6, with D possibly being TRBD1 (5 bases). Trimming took 4 bases from V and 6 from J, leaving 13 bases between them. This CDR3 has 15 residues. Germline assignment: CDR1 MNHEY and CDR2 SVGEGT. This CDR3 is CASSFTPGINSPLHF. The CDR3 DNA reads as TGTGCCAGCAGTTTCACCCCAGGGATTAATTCACCCCTCCACTTT.

V usage is TRBV28 and J usage is TRBJ2-7; 7 positions agree with TRBD2. J gave up 0 bases and V 5 bases, and 7 bases lay outside the gene matches. The CDR3 consists of 15 residues. The germline V gene has CDR1 MDHEN and CDR2 SYDVKM. The CDR3 sequence is CASSLPLAASYEQYF. The DNA of the CDR3 is TGTGCCAGCAGTCTTCCTCTAGCGGCCTCCTACGAGCAGTACTTC.

J is TRBJ2-2 and V is TRBV6-2 or TRBV6-3; D may be TRBD1 (6 bases). The CDR3 contains 16 residues. From germline, CDR1 is MNHEY and CDR2 SVGEGT. V shed 4 bases and J shed 1 base, with 13 bases lying between them. Here the CDR3 reads CASSSSQDRNTGELFF. The CDR3, as DNA: TGTGCCAGCAGTTCCTCCCAGGACAGGAACACCGGGGAGCTGTTTTTT.

The chain is built from TRBV2 and TRBJ1-4; the match to TRBD1 covers 8 bases. Germline CDR1 SNHLY, CDR2 FYNNEI. V gave up 6 bases and J gave up 7 bases; unmatched junction bases: 7. This CDR3 contains 14 residues. As DNA, the CDR3 is TGTGCCAGCAGCGGACAGGGTATCTCTGAAAAACTGTTTTTT. Encoded protein: CASSGQGISEKLFF.

The rearrangement joins TRBV18 to TRBJ2-7; 12 bases agree with TRBD2. V gave up 4 bases and J gave up 6 bases; unmatched junction bases: 10. The germline CDR1 and CDR2 sequences are KGHSH and LQKENI. CDR3 length: 16 residues. CDR3: CASSQTTSGSQVEQYF. The CDR3 DNA sequence: TGTGCCAGCTCACAGACGACTAGCGGGAGTCAAGTCGAGCAGTACTTC. Full variable domain (outside the CDR3, taken from reference TRBV18 and TRBJ2-7): NAGVMQNPRHLVRRRGQEARLRCSPMKGHSHVYWYRQLPEEGLKFMVYLQKENIIDESGMPKERFSAEFPKEGPSILRIQQVVRGDSAAYFCASSQTTSGSQVEQYFGPGTRLTVT.

The V and J genes are TRBV28 and TRBJ2-7; the D gene is possibly TRBD2 (6 bases). The germline gives CDR1 MDHEN, CDR2 SYDVKM. Trimming cost V 1 base and J 6 bases, with 10 bases left between them. The CDR3 runs 13 residues. The CDR3 here is CASSLYGSGEQYF. CDR3 DNA sequence: TGTGCCAGCAGTTTATACGGGAGCGGCGAGCAGTACTTC.

A few counts support this clone. This chain connects TRBV7-9 to TRBJ2-4, with D tentatively TRBD1 (6 bases). CDR3 length: 16 residues. Germline CDR1 reads SEHNR; CDR2 reads FQNEAQ (reference sequence). V was shortened by 5 bases and J by 9 bases, with 23 bases between the two germline ends. The CDR3 loop reads CASSPHYRTDPSIQYF. CDR3 coding DNA: TGTGCCAGCAGCCCCCACTACCGGACAGACCCAAGCATTCAGTACTTC.

The rearrangement uses TRBV28 and TRBJ2-2; 9 bases match TRBD2. Germline-derived CDR1 and CDR2 are MDHEN and SYDVKM. The CDR3 is 16 residues long. Trimming cost V 5 bases and J 3 bases; bases outside gene matches: 7. The CDR3 region has the DNA TGTGCCAGCAGTGGTAGCGGGAGTCAGGACACCGGGGAGCTGTTTTTT. Amino acids: CASSGSGSQDTGELFF.

J is TRBJ2-1 and V is TRBV28, with 7 bases lining up with TRBD2. CDR1 is MDHEN, CDR2 SYDVKM, per germline. The CDR3 loop spans 15 amino acids. Trimming took 6 bases from V and 0 from J; bases not matched to a gene: 5. CDR3 in DNA: TGTGCCAGCAGCTTGGGAGGGAGCTCCTACAATGAGCAGTTCTTC. The encoded protein is CASSLGGSSYNEQFF.

This chain joins TRBV18 and TRBJ2-1; D is perhaps TRBD2 (6 bases). The V gene lost 6 bases and the J gene lost 0 bases, with 12 bases spanning the gap. Germline V CDR1 and CDR2: KGHSH, LQKENI. This CDR3 contains 15 residues. CDR3 loop: CASSLRDFSYNEQFF. In nucleotides, the CDR3 is TGTGCCAGCTCCCTCCGGGACTTCTCCTACAATGAGCAGTTCTTC.

J is TRBJ2-1 and V is TRBV4-3; tentatively, D is TRBD2 (6 bases). Between the trimmed V and J ends, which lost 0 bases and 7 bases, there was a span of 16 bases. Germline values: CDR1 LGHNA, CDR2 YSLEER. This CDR3 contains 16 residues. The CDR3 loop is CASSQDSGPQWNEQFF. The CDR3 nucleotides read TGCGCCAGCAGCCAAGATAGCGGACCCCAGTGGAATGAGCAGTTCTTC.

CDR3 protein: CASSFALAGKNEQFF. CDR3 bases: TGTGCCAGCAGCTTCGCGCTAGCGGGAAAGAATGAGCAGTTCTTC. This chain uses TRBV11-2 with TRBJ2-1, with 9 bases fitting TRBD2. With V trimmed by 3 bases and J by 7 bases, 7 bases remained unmatched. The length of the CDR3 is 15 residues. The germline CDR1 and CDR2 sequences are SGHAT and FQNNGV.

This chain links TRBV6-5 with TRBJ1-2; D unresolved. Deletions cut 11 bases from V and 4 bases from J, with 17 bases between. There are 13 residues in the CDR3. Germline V gene data show CDR1 as MNHEY and CDR2 as SVGAGI. CDR3 in amino acids: CASADRNLYGYTF. The CDR3 region has the DNA TGTGCCTCTGCGGATCGGAACCTCTATGGCTACACCTTC.

The rearrangement links TRBV19 to TRBJ2-3, with a tentative D call TRBD2 (6 bases). Looked up from germline, CDR1 is LNHDA and CDR2 is SQIVND (reference sequence). Trimming took off 1 base at V and 3 bases at J, with 11 bases between the two ends. The CDR3 contains 15 residues. The CDR3 DNA follows: TGTGCCAGTAGTATAGGAGGCGGGGCTACAGATACGCAGTATTTT. The encoded protein is CASSIGGGATDTQYF.

V gene TRBV27 combines with J gene TRBJ2-2, with 15 positions matching TRBD2. The junction had 6 bases not matched to a gene; V was cut back by 6 bases and J by 7 bases. The CDR3 is 16 amino acids. From germline, CDR1 is MNHEY and CDR2 SMNVEV (reference sequence). The chain's CDR3 is CASSRGLAGGHGELFF. Here the CDR3 DNA reads TGTGCCAGCAGCCGGGGACTAGCGGGAGGTCACGGGGAGCTGTTTTTT.

The chain employs TRBV19 and TRBJ1-5; the D is unclear. V was cut by 11 bases and J by 4 bases, with 18 bases left in between. The CDR3 is 14 amino acids. CDR1 is LNHDA and CDR2 is SQIVND in the germline V gene (reference sequence). CDR3 in amino acids: CAVGVREFNQPQHF. In DNA form, the CDR3 reads TGTGCCGTAGGCGTACGGGAGTTTAATCAGCCCCAGCATTTT.

The chain employs TRBV2 and TRBJ1-1; 8 positions agree with TRBD1. CDR3 size: 13 residues. Looked up from germline, CDR1 is SNHLY and CDR2 is FYNNEI. Losses at the gene ends were 8 bases for V and 1 base for J; bases not matched to a gene: 3. The CDR3 bases are TGTGCCAGCCGCGGGACAGGGAACACTGAAGCTTTCTTT. This encodes CASRGTGNTEAFF.

This chain uses TRBV20-1 with TRBJ2-5, with D hard to call. The CDR3 has 12 amino acids. Trimming left V 3 bases short and J 0 bases short, with 5 bases between. CDR1 is DFQATT and CDR2 is SNEGSKA in the germline V gene (reference sequence). The CDR3 coding sequence is TGCAGTGCTAGTAACAACCAAGAGACCCAGTACTTC. Translating gives CSASNNQETQYF.